This TCR beta chain was identified during a study of regulatory T cells in long-lasting Graves disease. Time point: newly diagnosed GD, antithyroid drugs for less than 3 months. RNA extracted from PBMCs served as the sequencing template. To make TCR beta libraries, researchers used iRepertoire HTBI primers and Arm-PCR of CDR3 regions. TCRdb reprocessed the multiplex PCR reads with MiXCR, giving one entry per CDR3 protein. Here the sample spans about 220,000 distinct CDR3 sequences, around 20% being singletons. There are many counts of this clonotype. The CDR3 runs to 14 residues. V lost 1 base and J lost 2, with 11 bases in between. Germline CDR1 DFQATT, CDR2 SNEGSKA (reference sequence). The sample was also reused in another study, on T cells in Graves' hyperthyroidism and ophthalmopathy. This second study notes: In the first-round RT-PCR of the TCR CDR3, the HTBI primer set was used.

Sequencing used peripheral blood mononuclear cells (PBMCs), obtained at new diagnosis, from a patient treated with antithyroid drugs. The clonotype comes from a woman aged 30 to 39 with Graves disease. The chain is built from TRBV20-1 and TRBJ1-1, with no clear D. CDR3 nucleotide sequence: TGCAGTGCTAGAGTCCCATCAAGAAACACTGAAGCTTTCTTT. Protein sequence: CSARVPSRNTEAFF.